Detailed here is one T cell receptor (beta chain). Germline V lookup: CDR1 LNHDA, CDR2 SQIVND (reference sequence). V shed 6 bases and J 6 bases; nucleotides not matched to a gene: 10. The CDR3 length is 14 residues. Assay: immunoSEQ multiplex PCR; the TCRdb copy retains only in-frame clones and omits some. The data hold more than 550,000 clones, with roughly 85% observed a single time. The record originates from a study of shared T cell receptors in the human thymus. This same sample was also taken into another study, of human thymus T cells. As that study records: In corrective heart surgery, resections were taken, and these provided the thymus tissue. It looked as if thymic and blood repertoires used V and J genes in a biased way. Related research described strongly overlapping thymic repertoires in unrelated people.

The sample was thymocytes. V gene TRBV19 combines with J gene TRBJ1-2; 7 bases are shared with TRBD1. This TCR came from a girl less than two years old with a congenital heart defect. DNA of the CDR3: TGTGCCAGTAGCCACGGAGACAGGGAACATGGCTACACCTTC. It is translated as CASSHGDREHGYTF. The variable domain in full, with the rest retrieved from reference TRBV19 and TRBJ1-2, is DGGITQSPKYLFRKEGQNVTLSCEQNLNHDAMYWYRQDPGQGLRLIYYSQIVNDFQKGDIAEGYSVSREKKESFPLTVTSAQKNPTAFYLCASSHGDREHGYTFGSGTRLTVV.